This T cell receptor (beta chain) was sequenced in a study of T cell changes during pregnancy in multiple sclerosis. Sequenced by immunoSEQ multiplex PCR; TCRdb stores in-frame clones only, minus some. The sample holds around 49,000 clones, approximately 95% seen once. This CDR3 contains 15 residues. CDR1 and CDR2 (germline): SEHNR, FQNEAQ (reference sequence). V lost 5 bases, J lost 12 bases, and 11 bases stayed unmatched. The material sequenced was CD8+ T cells from peripheral blood mononuclear cells, taken in the first trimester of pregnancy. This clonotype was sampled from a female donor with multiple sclerosis, enrolled in a pregnancy study. The chain employs TRBV7-9 and TRBJ2-1; 12 bases line up with TRBD2. The CDR3 bases are TGTGCCAGCAGCCCCACTAGCGGGAGGCCCCCTCTGCAGTTCTTC. The encoded protein is CASSPTSGRPPLQFF.